This TCR beta chain stems from a study of cytomegalovirus exposure and HLA in healthy donors. The CDR3 has 14 amino acids. With 4 bases clipped from V and 5 bases from J, the junction kept 1 base outside the gene matches. Per the germline V gene, CDR1 is MDHEN and CDR2 is SYDVKM. In regard to this clone: Its antigen is not identified.

Primers for the PCR totalled 60 Vbeta and 13 Jbeta. Some clones are missing from TCRdb's copy, which holds only in-frame ones; the method was immunoSEQ multiplex PCR. This specimen shows approximately 200,000 clones; the ten leading clones hold approximately 0.74%. General study findings and limits: An apparent linkage of common viral pathogens to several of the most significant clusters emerged in a later analysis. In vitro data verified a few CMV-associated chains as specific for CMV antigens. Cytomegalovirus-associated status was assigned to about 170 TCR beta chains.

The rearrangement links TRBV28 to TRBJ1-6; 8 bases agree with TRBD1. Source material: PBMCs. The TCR was taken from a boy younger than 18 in good health and CMV-seronegative. Here the CDR3 DNA reads TGTGCCAGCAGTTGGACAGGGAATAATTCACCCCTCCACTTT. Translation gives CASSWTGNNSPLHF.